This note documents a single T cell receptor (beta chain) sequence. Its antigen is unidentified. This specimen comes from a study of beta chain features in type 1 diabetes. Findings and caveats of the study: Moderate yet significant TCRB CDR3 shortening was seen in Type 1 diabetes patients in all four CD4+ subsets. VDJ junctions from type 1 diabetes patients carried fewer insertions and larger deletions.

Germline V lookup: CDR1 MNHEY, CDR2 SMNVEV (reference sequence). The CDR3 has 16 residues. Trimming took 2 bases from V and 6 from J, leaving 17 bases between them. Expressed TCRB transcripts were sequenced after all isolated RNA was converted to cDNA. Here immunoSEQ multiplex PCR was the method, and the copy in TCRdb shows in-frame clones only, minus some. Of 900,000 or so clones in the sample, roughly a sixth were seen once. The V and J genes are TRBV27 and TRBJ1-5; weak D call: TRBD1 (6 bases). The sample taken for sequencing was naive CD4+ T cells from blood. This TCR came from a woman between 18 and 30 years old in good health. The CDR3, as DNA: TGTGCCAGCAGTTTAACAGGGATCCTTAGCGGTCAGCCCCAGCATTTT. Translation gives CASSLTGILSGQPQHF.